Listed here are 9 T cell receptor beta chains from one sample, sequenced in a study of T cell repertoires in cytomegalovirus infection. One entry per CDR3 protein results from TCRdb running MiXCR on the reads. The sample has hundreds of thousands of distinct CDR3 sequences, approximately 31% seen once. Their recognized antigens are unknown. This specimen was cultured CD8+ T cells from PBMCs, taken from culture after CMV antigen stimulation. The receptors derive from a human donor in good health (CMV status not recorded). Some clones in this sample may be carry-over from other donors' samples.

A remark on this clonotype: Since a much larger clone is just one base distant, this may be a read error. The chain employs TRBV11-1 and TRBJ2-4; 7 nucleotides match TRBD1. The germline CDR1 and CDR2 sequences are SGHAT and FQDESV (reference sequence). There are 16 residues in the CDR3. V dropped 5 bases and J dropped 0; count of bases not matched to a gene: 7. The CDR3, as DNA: TGTGCCAGCAGCCCCCCGACAGGGCTAGCCAAAAACATTCAGTACTTC. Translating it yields CASSPPTGLAKNIQYF.

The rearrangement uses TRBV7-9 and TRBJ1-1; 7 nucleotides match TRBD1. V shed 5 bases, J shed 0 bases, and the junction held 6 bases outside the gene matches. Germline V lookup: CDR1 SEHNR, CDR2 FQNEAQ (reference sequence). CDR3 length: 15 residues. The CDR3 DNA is TGTGCCAGCAGCGGGGACAGTTCCATGAACACTGAAGCTTTCTTT. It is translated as CASSGDSSMNTEAFF. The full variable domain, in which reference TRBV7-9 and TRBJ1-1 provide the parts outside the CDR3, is DTGVSQNPRHKITKRGQNVTFRCDPISEHNRLYWYRQTLGQGPEFLTYFQNEAQLEKSRLLSDRFSAERPKGSFSTLEIQRTEQGDSAMYLCASSGDSSMNTEAFFGQGTRLTVV.

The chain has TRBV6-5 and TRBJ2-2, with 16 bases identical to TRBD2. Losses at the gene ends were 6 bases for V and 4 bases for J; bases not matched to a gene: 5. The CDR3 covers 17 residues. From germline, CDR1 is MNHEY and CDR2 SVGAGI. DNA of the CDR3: TGTGCCAGCAGAGGGACTAGCGGGGGGGGACCCACCGGGGAGCTGTTTTTT. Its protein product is CASRGTSGGGPTGELFF.

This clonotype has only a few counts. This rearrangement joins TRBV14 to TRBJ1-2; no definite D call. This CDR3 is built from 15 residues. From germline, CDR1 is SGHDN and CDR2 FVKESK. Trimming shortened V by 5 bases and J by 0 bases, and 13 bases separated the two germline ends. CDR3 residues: CASSTLSTANYGYTF. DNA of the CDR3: TGTGCCAGCAGCACCCTAAGCACAGCTAACTATGGCTACACCTTC. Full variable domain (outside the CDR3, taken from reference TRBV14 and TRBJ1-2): EAGVTQFPSHSVIEKGQTVTLRCDPISGHDNLYWYRRVMGKEIKFLLHFVKESKQDESGMPNNRFLAERTGGTYSTLKVQPAELEDSGVYFCASSTLSTANYGYTFGSGTRLTVV.

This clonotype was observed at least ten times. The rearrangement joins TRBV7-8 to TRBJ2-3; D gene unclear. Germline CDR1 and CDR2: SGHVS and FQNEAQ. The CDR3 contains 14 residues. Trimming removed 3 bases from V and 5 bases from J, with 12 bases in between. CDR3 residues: CASSFTFRVDTQYF. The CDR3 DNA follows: TGTGCCAGCAGCTTCACTTTCCGCGTAGATACGCAGTATTTT.

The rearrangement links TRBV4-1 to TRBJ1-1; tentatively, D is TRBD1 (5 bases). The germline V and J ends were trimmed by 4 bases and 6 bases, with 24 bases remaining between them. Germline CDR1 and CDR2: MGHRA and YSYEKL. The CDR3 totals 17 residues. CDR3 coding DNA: TGCGCCAGCAGCCTAGTAGACACCTCGGGGGGATCTTCTGAAGCTTTCTTT. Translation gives CASSLVDTSGGSSEAFF.

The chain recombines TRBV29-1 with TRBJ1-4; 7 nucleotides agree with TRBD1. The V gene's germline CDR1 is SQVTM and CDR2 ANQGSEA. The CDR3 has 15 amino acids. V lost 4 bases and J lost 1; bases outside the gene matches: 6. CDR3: CSVAWTGLTNEKLFF. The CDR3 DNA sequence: TGCAGCGTTGCTTGGACAGGCTTAACTAATGAAAAACTGTTTTTT.

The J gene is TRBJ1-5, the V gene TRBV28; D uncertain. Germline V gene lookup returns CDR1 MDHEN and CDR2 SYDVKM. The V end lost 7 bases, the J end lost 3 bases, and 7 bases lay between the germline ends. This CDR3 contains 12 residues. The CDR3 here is CASTGDNQPQHF. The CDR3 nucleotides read TGTGCCAGCACCGGAGACAATCAGCCCCAGCATTTT.

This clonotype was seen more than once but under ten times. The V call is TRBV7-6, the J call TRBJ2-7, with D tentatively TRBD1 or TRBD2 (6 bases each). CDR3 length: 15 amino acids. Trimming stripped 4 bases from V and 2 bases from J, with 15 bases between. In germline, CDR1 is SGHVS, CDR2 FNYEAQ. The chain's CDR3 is CASSSGGGQAYEQYF. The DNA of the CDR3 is TGTGCCAGCAGCTCTGGTGGGGGGCAGGCCTACGAGCAGTACTTC.